A single sample is the source of the 32 T cell receptor beta chains below, sequenced in a study of cytomegalovirus exposure and HLA in healthy donors. A multiplex PCR was run with 60 Vbeta primers and 13 Jbeta primers. Assay: immunoSEQ multiplex PCR; the TCRdb copy retains only in-frame clones and omits some. The sample has approximately 160,000 clones, almost 85% seen once; the top ten hold under 5%. The sequencing input was PBMCs. The receptors were gathered from a girl between 10 and 17 years old in good health and CMV-seropositive.

V gene TRBV9 combines with J gene TRBJ2-3; 8 nucleotides align to TRBD2. Losses at the gene ends were 0 bases for V and 4 bases for J; bases not matched to a gene: 1. The CDR3 contains 14 residues. Germline V gene sequence: CDR1 SGDLS, CDR2 YYNGEE. This CDR3 reads CASSVAGGADTQYF. CDR3 nucleotides: TGTGCCAGCAGCGTAGCGGGGGGGGCAGATACGCAGTATTTT.

This clone has just one count. This chain links TRBV19 with TRBJ1-1; 8 positions match TRBD1. V lost 6 bases, J lost 1 base, and 7 bases stayed unmatched. The CDR3 length is 15 residues. The germline CDR1 and CDR2 sequences are LNHDA and SQIVND (reference sequence). This CDR3 reads CASRSGTGPNTEAFF. DNA of the CDR3: TGTGCCAGTAGATCCGGGACAGGACCGAACACTGAAGCTTTCTTT.

The rearrangement uses TRBV6-1 and TRBJ1-5; tentatively, D is TRBD1 (6 bases). This CDR3 region has 15 residues. Trimming shortened V by 3 bases and J by 0 bases, and 9 bases separated the two germline ends. Germline lookup yields CDR1 MNHNS and CDR2 SASEGT. In nucleotides, the CDR3 is TGTGCCAGCAGTGACAGGGGCTTTAGCAATCAGCCCCAGCATTTT. This codes for CASSDRGFSNQPQHF.

A few counts support this clone. The V gene is TRBV19, the J gene TRBJ2-7; perhaps TRBD2 as D (5 bases). V shed 9 bases and J shed 0 bases, with 12 bases lying between them. CDR1 is LNHDA and CDR2 is SQIVND in the germline V gene (reference sequence). The CDR3 contains 13 residues. In DNA form, the CDR3 reads TGTGCCAGCGAGGGTCAACCCTCCTACGAGCAGTACTTC. It encodes CASEGQPSYEQYF.

CDR3 nucleotides: TGTGCCAGCGGAGAGGGGGCGACTACGCAGTATTTT. This translates into CASGEGATTQYF. The chain recombines TRBV2 with TRBJ2-3, with TRBD1 matching 7 bases. J lost 8 bases, V lost 8 bases, and 7 bases had no gene match. The CDR3 sequence is 12 residues long. Germline V gene data show CDR1 as SNHLY and CDR2 as FYNNEI.

The CDR3 nucleotides read TGTGCCAGCAGTTCATCGGGTGAGCAGTACTTC. This codes for CASSSSGEQYF. V and J are TRBV7-8 and TRBJ2-7; no clear D gene. CDR3 size: 11 residues. The V end lost 6 bases, the J end lost 7 bases, and 10 bases lay between the germline ends. Per germline, CDR1 SGHVS and CDR2 FQNEAQ. The entire variable domain, with the rest obtained from reference TRBV7-8 and TRBJ2-7, is as follows: GAGVSQSPRYKVAKRGQDVALRCDPISGHVSLFWYQQALGQGPEFLTYFQNEAQLDKSGLPSDRFFAERPEGSVSTLKIQRTQQEDSAVYLCASSSSGEQYFGPGTRLTVT.

This clone was observed a single time. This CDR3 reads CSVEGGQGKTYEQYF. As DNA, the CDR3 is TGCAGCGTTGAAGGGGGACAGGGGAAGACCTACGAGCAGTACTTC. The chain couples TRBV29-1 to TRBJ2-7; 10 nucleotides agree with TRBD1. CDR3 size: 15 residues. Trimming cost V 1 base and J 2 bases; bases outside gene matches: 5. Looked up from germline, CDR1 is SQVTM and CDR2 is ANQGSEA.

The chain joins TRBV18 to TRBJ1-5; 7 bases are shared with TRBD1. The CDR3 runs 13 residues. Per the germline V gene, CDR1 is KGHSH and CDR2 is LQKENI. V trimming: 3 bases; J trimming: 5 bases; junction bases outside the gene matches: 1. The chain's CDR3 is CASSPGQHQPQHF. CDR3 nucleotide sequence: TGTGCCAGCTCACCGGGACAGCATCAGCCCCAGCATTTT. The variable domain in full, with the rest retrieved from reference TRBV18 and TRBJ1-5, is NAGVMQNPRHLVRRRGQEARLRCSPMKGHSHVYWYRQLPEEGLKFMVYLQKENIIDESGMPKERFSAEFPKEGPSILRIQQVVRGDSAAYFCASSPGQHQPQHFGDGTRLSIL.

CDR3 nucleotide sequence: TGCGCCAGCAGCTTTGGTCGGGGGGGGTCCCACGAGCAGTACTTC. Its protein is CASSFGRGGSHEQYF. The chain carries TRBV5-1 and TRBJ2-7; 8 nucleotides agree with TRBD2. CDR1 and CDR2 from the germline V gene are SGHRS and YFSETQ. J was trimmed by 5 bases and V by 2 bases; bases with no gene match: 9. The length of the CDR3 is 15 residues.

The chain employs TRBV5-8 and TRBJ2-3, with 13 nucleotides matching TRBD2. Germline trimming cut 0 bases from V and 0 bases from J; bases unmatched to any gene: 4. The CDR3 has 18 amino acids. The germline CDR1 and CDR2 sequences are SGHTS and YDEGEE. In nucleotides, the CDR3 is TGTGCCAGCAGCTTGGAACTAGCGGGGGGGTTCAGCACAGATACGCAGTATTTT. Protein sequence: CASSLELAGGFSTDTQYF.

This chain joins TRBV15 and TRBJ1-1, with D tentatively TRBD1 (5 bases). Per the germline V gene, CDR1 is LNHNV and CDR2 is YYDKDF (reference sequence). The CDR3 is made up of 14 amino acids. Between the trimmed V and J ends, which lost 0 bases and 6 bases, there was a span of 11 bases. The DNA of the CDR3 is TGTGCCACCAGCAGAGATAGGGGATCCCCTGAAGCTTTCTTT. The encoded protein is CATSRDRGSPEAFF. The entire variable domain, with the rest obtained from reference TRBV15 and TRBJ1-1, is as follows: DAMVIQNPRYQVTQFGKPVTLSCSQTLNHNVMYWYQQKSSQAPKLLFHYYDKDFNNEADTPDNFQSRRPNTSFCFLDIRSPGLGDTAMYLCATSRDRGSPEAFFGQGTRLTVV.

The rearrangement links TRBV6-5 to TRBJ2-1; 9 bases align to TRBD1. The CDR3 is made up of 15 amino acids. The germline CDR1 and CDR2 sequences are MNHEY and SVGAGI. Losses at the gene ends were 5 bases for V and 9 bases for J; bases not matched to a gene: 11. CDR3 DNA sequence: TGTGCCAGCAGTACAGGGACAGGGAGAGTAACTGAGCAGTTCTTC. Its protein product is CASSTGTGRVTEQFF.

This clone was seen a handful of times. The chain employs TRBV5-1 and TRBJ1-4; D unclear. Germline CDR1 reads SGHRS; CDR2 reads YFSETQ. The CDR3 runs 13 residues. Trimming pared 5 bases from V and 0 bases from J, leaving 5 bases between. Written as DNA, the CDR3 is TGCGCCAGCAGTGCAGCAACTAATGAAAAACTGTTTTTT. Translation: CASSAATNEKLFF.

This clone was picked up a small number of times. The gene calls are TRBV2 and TRBJ2-3, with TRBD2 matching over 12 bases. Trimming cost V 5 bases and J 3 bases; bases outside gene matches: 9. Germline V gives CDR1 SNHLY, CDR2 FYNNEI. The CDR3 contains 17 residues. CDR3 sequence reads: CASSSWGLAGETDTQYF. The CDR3 DNA follows: TGTGCCAGCAGTTCCTGGGGACTAGCGGGCGAGACAGATACGCAGTATTTT. Full variable domain (remainder filled in from reference TRBV2 and TRBJ2-3): EPEVTQTPSHQVTQMGQEVILRCVPISNHLYFYWYRQILGQKVEFLVSFYNNEISEKSEIFDDQFSVERPDGSNFTLKIRSTKLEDSAMYFCASSSWGLAGETDTQYFGPGTRLTVL.

A few counts support this clone. The genes are TRBV2 and TRBJ2-3; the match to TRBD2 covers 9 bases. CDR1 and CDR2 from the germline V gene are SNHLY and FYNNEI. V shed 6 bases, J shed 2 bases, and the junction held 9 bases outside the gene matches. This CDR3 has 16 residues. The chain's CDR3 is CASSRSSGTPTDTQYF. The CDR3 nucleotides read TGTGCCAGCAGCAGGTCTAGCGGGACACCCACAGATACGCAGTATTTT. Combining the CDR3 with reference TRBV2 and TRBJ2-3 gives the whole variable domain EPEVTQTPSHQVTQMGQEVILRCVPISNHLYFYWYRQILGQKVEFLVSFYNNEISEKSEIFDDQFSVERPDGSNFTLKIRSTKLEDSAMYFCASSRSSGTPTDTQYFGPGTRLTVL.

The chain recombines TRBV9 with TRBJ1-1; D gene uncertain. V dropped 0 bases and J dropped 1 base, with 7 bases sitting between them. Germline V gene data show CDR1 as SGDLS and CDR2 as YYNGEE. The CDR3 is 14 amino acids. The CDR3 is CASSVVEGNTEAFF. The CDR3 DNA reads TGTGCCAGCAGCGTAGTAGAGGGGAACACTGAAGCTTTCTTT.

The chain employs TRBV11-2 and TRBJ1-2, with D possibly matching TRBD1 (5 bases). Trimming shortened V by 3 bases and J by 6 bases, and 20 bases separated the two germline ends. Per germline, CDR1 SGHAT and CDR2 FQNNGV. The CDR3 has 16 amino acids. CDR3 bases: TGTGCCAGCAGCTTCGCCTCAACGGGGGGATGGGATGGCTACACCTTC. It specifies CASSFASTGGWDGYTF.

V is TRBV5-5 and J is TRBJ2-7; 9 bases line up with TRBD1. CDR1 and CDR2 (germline): SGHKS, YYEKEE (reference sequence). The CDR3 runs 15 residues. Trimming removed 4 bases from V and 5 bases from J; junction bases left unmatched: 10. The CDR3 protein is CASSRTGVMQDEQYF. The CDR3, as DNA: TGTGCCAGCAGCAGGACAGGGGTAATGCAGGACGAGCAGTACTTC.

V gene TRBV12-5 combines with J gene TRBJ2-7; perhaps TRBD1 as D (5 bases). V was shortened by 5 bases and J by 6 bases, with 8 bases between the two germline ends. CDR3 length: 11 amino acids. Germline V CDR1 and CDR2: LGHNT, FRNRAP. The DNA of the CDR3 is TGTGCTAGTGGTCCGGACACCGAGCAGTACTTC. Translating gives CASGPDTEQYF.

The chain recombines TRBV12-5 with TRBJ2-7, with D unresolved. CDR3 length equals 9 residues. Trimming removed 6 bases from V and 12 bases from J, with 9 bases in between. Germline-derived CDR1 and CDR2 are LGHNT and FRNRAP. CDR3 sequence reads: CASGSDRYF. The CDR3 nucleotides are TGTGCTAGTGGCAGTGATCGGTACTTC.

This chain connects TRBV5-1 to TRBJ2-3; D is perhaps TRBD2 (6 bases). Trimming shortened V by 5 bases and J by 0 bases, and 10 bases separated the two germline ends. The CDR3 has 14 residues. CDR1 is SGHRS, CDR2 YFSETQ, per germline. The CDR3 protein is CASRNGTSTDTQYF. The CDR3, as DNA: TGCGCCAGCAGAAACGGGACTAGCACAGATACGCAGTATTTT.

This clone was picked up one time. CDR3 nucleotide sequence: TGTGCCAGTAGTAAAGCGGGGGGGCGGACAGATACGCAGTATTTT. Its translation: CASSKAGGRTDTQYF. The V call is TRBV19, the J call TRBJ2-3; 10 nucleotides agree with TRBD2. In germline, CDR1 is LNHDA, CDR2 SQIVND (reference sequence). Trimming at V came to 4 bases and at J to 3 bases, leaving 4 bases not matched to a gene. The CDR3 has 15 amino acids.

This clone was found once. This chain uses TRBV7-9 with TRBJ2-7; 7 bases map to TRBD1. This CDR3 is 16 amino acids long. CDR1 SEHNR and CDR2 FQNEAQ come from the germline V gene (reference sequence). V trimming: 3 bases; J trimming: 2 bases; junction bases outside the gene matches: 10. CDR3 nucleotide sequence: TGTGCCAGCAGCTTCGGAGACAGGGTTGGTCCCTACGAGCAGTACTTC. It codes for CASSFGDRVGPYEQYF.

The chain links TRBV13 to TRBJ1-3; possibly TRBD1 for D (5 bases). The CDR3 is 17 residues long. The ends were cut back, 2 bases at V and 8 bases at J, with 22 bases in the middle. Germline lookup yields CDR1 PRHDT and CDR2 FYEKMQ (reference sequence). CDR3 nucleotides: TGTGCCAGCAGCTTAAGACCGGGGGGGACGCTGGGGGACACCATATATTTT. This gives the protein CASSLRPGGTLGDTIYF.

Worth noting for this clone: Compared with germline, one end of the junction differs, possibly owing to a read error. The rearrangement joins TRBV7-2 to TRBJ2-6; weak D call: TRBD1 (5 bases). Germline-derived CDR1 and CDR2 are SGHTA and FQGNSA. This CDR3 comprises 15 residues. This CDR3 reads CASSTINSGANGLTF. The CDR3 region has the DNA TGTGCCAGCAGCACAATAAACTCTGGGGCCAACGGCCTGACTTTC.

The V gene is TRBV27, the J gene TRBJ2-6; tentatively, D is TRBD1 (5 bases). This CDR3 is 15 amino acids long. V was pared by 3 bases and J by 3 bases, with 9 bases between. CDR1 MNHEY and CDR2 SMNVEV come from the germline V gene (reference sequence). The CDR3 sequence: CASSFSGFGANVLTF. CDR3 nucleotides: TGTGCCAGCAGTTTTTCAGGGTTTGGGGCCAACGTCCTGACTTTC.

The chain combines TRBV2 with TRBJ1-2; 8 nucleotides line up with TRBD1. CDR1 is SNHLY and CDR2 is FYNNEI in the germline V gene. The CDR3 covers 17 residues. J was trimmed by 2 bases and V by 6 bases; bases with no gene match: 14. The CDR3 DNA is TGTGCCAGCAGCTCCGGGACAGGTCGCCCCCAAAACTATGGCTACACCTTC. The encoded protein is CASSSGTGRPQNYGYTF. Full variable domain (missing parts from reference TRBV2 and TRBJ1-2): EPEVTQTPSHQVTQMGQEVILRCVPISNHLYFYWYRQILGQKVEFLVSFYNNEISEKSEIFDDQFSVERPDGSNFTLKIRSTKLEDSAMYFCASSSGTGRPQNYGYTFGSGTRLTVV.

The chain has TRBV18 and TRBJ1-2, with D possibly TRBD1 on 6 matching bases. This CDR3 is 15 amino acids long. The V gene lost 6 bases and the J gene lost 1 base, with 15 bases spanning the gap. Germline-derived CDR1 and CDR2 are KGHSH and LQKENI. CDR3 loop: CASSRRQELNYGYTF. The CDR3 region has the DNA TGTGCCAGCTCGCGTAGACAGGAACTTAACTATGGCTACACCTTC.

The V and J genes are TRBV7-2 and TRBJ1-2; D may be TRBD1 (6 bases). V lost 4 bases and J 6 bases, leaving 18 bases between the germline ends. From germline, CDR1 is SGHTA and CDR2 FQGNSA. The CDR3 totals 15 residues. This CDR3 reads CASSSSSGGAHGYTF. The CDR3 region has the DNA TGTGCCAGCAGCTCCTCTTCGGGGGGCGCGCATGGCTACACCTTC.

The chain employs TRBV10-1 and TRBJ2-7; 11 positions agree with TRBD2. CDR3 length: 14 amino acids. Germline V gene lookup returns CDR1 WNHNN and CDR2 SYGVQD (reference sequence). The J segment lost 3 bases and the V segment lost 6 bases, leaving 4 bases of the junction unmatched. CDR3 amino acids: CASSPGTSGYEQYF. In nucleotides, the CDR3 is TGCGCCAGCAGCCCCGGGACTAGCGGCTACGAGCAGTACTTC.

The chain recombines TRBV18 with TRBJ1-2; 9 bases match TRBD1. CDR3 length: 14 amino acids. CDR1 is KGHSH and CDR2 is LQKENI in the germline V gene. V lost 3 bases and J lost 6; bases outside the gene matches: 5. This chain's CDR3 is CASSPGQGIDGYTF. DNA for the CDR3: TGTGCCAGCTCACCGGGACAGGGAATTGATGGCTACACCTTC.

The V and J genes are TRBV4-1 and TRBJ2-5; possible D gene TRBD2, 5 bases. The end of the DNA is better explained by TRBJ2-7, so the J call may be wrong. Per the germline V gene, CDR1 is MGHRA and CDR2 is YSYEKL. The CDR3 contains 14 residues. In nucleotides, the CDR3 is TGCGCCAGCAGCCGAGCCGGGATAGCTTACGAGCAGTACTTC. This encodes CASSRAGIAYEQYF.